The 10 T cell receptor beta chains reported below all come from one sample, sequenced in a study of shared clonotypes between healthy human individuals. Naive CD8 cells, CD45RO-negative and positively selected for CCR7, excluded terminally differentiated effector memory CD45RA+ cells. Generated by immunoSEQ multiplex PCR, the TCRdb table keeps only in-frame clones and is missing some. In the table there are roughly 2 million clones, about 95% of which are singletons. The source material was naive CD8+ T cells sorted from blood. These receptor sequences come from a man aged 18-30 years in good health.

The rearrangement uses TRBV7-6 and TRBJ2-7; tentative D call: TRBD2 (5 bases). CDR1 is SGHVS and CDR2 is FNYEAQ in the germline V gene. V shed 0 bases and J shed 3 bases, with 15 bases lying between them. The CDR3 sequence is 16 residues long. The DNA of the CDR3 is TGTGCCAGCAGCTTAGCTCCCACCGAACTAGACTACGAGCAGTACTTC. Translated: CASSLAPTELDYEQYF.

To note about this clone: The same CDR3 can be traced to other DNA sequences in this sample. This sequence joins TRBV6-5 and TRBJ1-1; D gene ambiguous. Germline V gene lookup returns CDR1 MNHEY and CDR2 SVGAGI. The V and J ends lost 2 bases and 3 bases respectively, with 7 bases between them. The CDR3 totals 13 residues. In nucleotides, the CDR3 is TGTGCCAGCAGTTACAATAGGGACACTGAAGCTTTCTTT. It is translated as CASSYNRDTEAFF.

CDR3 DNA sequence: TGCGCCAGCAGCCAAGTCCAATGGGGAGGGAGCAACACTGAAGCTTTCTTT. Its translation is CASSQVQWGGSNTEAFF. V usage is TRBV4-1 and J usage is TRBJ1-1; D unclear. The CDR3 sequence is 17 residues long. The germline V gene has CDR1 MGHRA and CDR2 YSYEKL. V shed 1 base and J shed 2 bases, with 17 bases lying between them.

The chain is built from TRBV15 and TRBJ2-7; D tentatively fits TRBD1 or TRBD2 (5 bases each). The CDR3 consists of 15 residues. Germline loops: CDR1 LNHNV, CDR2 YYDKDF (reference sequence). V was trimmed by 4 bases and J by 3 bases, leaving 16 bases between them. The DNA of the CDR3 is TGTGCCACCAGCAACCAACGGGACGGGTTCTACGAGCAGTACTTC. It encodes CATSNQRDGFYEQYF.

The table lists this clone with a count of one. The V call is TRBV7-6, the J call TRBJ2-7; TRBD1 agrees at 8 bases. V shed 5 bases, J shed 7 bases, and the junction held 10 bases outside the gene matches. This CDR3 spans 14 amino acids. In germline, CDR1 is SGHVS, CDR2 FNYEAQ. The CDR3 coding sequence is TGTGCCAGCAGCCCTCGGACAGGGCCTAGTGAGCAGTACTTC. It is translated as CASSPRTGPSEQYF.

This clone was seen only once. CDR3 DNA: TGCGCCAGCAGCCAAATAGCGGGAGCCTCAGATACGCAGTATTTT. Its protein is CASSQIAGASDTQYF. This chain connects TRBV4-3 to TRBJ2-3; 9 bases fit TRBD2. Germline V gives CDR1 LGHNA, CDR2 YSLEER. V shed 2 bases and J 4 bases; nucleotides not matched to a gene: 4. The CDR3 loop spans 15 amino acids.

Here the CDR3 DNA reads TGCAGCGTTCCATTTCCGGGTGATACGCAGTATTTT. Translation: CSVPFPGDTQYF. The rearrangement links TRBV29-1 to TRBJ2-3, with no clear D. The CDR3 has 12 residues. V gave up 5 bases and J gave up 6 bases, with 12 bases separating them. Germline values: CDR1 SQVTM, CDR2 ANQGSEA.

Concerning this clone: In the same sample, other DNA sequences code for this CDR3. Here the CDR3 DNA reads TGCGCCAGCAGCCCACGCCGGGACACTGAAGCTTTCTTT. Protein sequence: CASSPRRDTEAFF. The genes are TRBV4-1 and TRBJ1-1, with unresolved D. V was trimmed by 4 bases and J by 3 bases, leaving 9 bases between them. Germline assignment: CDR1 MGHRA and CDR2 YSYEKL. The CDR3 covers 13 residues.

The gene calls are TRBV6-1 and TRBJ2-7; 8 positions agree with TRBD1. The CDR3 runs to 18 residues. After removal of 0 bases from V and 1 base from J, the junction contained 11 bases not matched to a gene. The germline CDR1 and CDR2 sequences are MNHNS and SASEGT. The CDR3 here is CASSEAYRGQDISYEQYF. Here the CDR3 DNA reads TGTGCCAGCAGTGAAGCGTACCGGGGACAGGACATATCCTACGAGCAGTACTTC.

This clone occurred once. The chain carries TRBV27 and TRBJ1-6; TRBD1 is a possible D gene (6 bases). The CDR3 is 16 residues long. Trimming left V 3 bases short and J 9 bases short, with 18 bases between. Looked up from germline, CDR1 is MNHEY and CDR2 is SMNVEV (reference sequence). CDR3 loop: CASSFETTGSGSPLHF. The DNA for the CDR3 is TGTGCCAGCAGTTTCGAAACGACAGGATCGGGTTCACCCCTCCACTTT.